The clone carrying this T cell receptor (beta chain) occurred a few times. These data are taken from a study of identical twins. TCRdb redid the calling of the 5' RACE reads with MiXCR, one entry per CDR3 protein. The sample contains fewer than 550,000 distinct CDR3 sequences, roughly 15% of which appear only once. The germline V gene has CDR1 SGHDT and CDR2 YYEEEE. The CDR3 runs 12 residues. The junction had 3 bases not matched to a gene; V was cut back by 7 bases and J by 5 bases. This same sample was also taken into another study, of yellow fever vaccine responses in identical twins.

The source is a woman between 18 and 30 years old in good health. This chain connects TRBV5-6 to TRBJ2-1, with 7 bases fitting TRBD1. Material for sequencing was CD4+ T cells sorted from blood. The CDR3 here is CASGTVNNEQFF. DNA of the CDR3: TGTGCCAGCGGGACAGTGAACAATGAGCAGTTCTTC.